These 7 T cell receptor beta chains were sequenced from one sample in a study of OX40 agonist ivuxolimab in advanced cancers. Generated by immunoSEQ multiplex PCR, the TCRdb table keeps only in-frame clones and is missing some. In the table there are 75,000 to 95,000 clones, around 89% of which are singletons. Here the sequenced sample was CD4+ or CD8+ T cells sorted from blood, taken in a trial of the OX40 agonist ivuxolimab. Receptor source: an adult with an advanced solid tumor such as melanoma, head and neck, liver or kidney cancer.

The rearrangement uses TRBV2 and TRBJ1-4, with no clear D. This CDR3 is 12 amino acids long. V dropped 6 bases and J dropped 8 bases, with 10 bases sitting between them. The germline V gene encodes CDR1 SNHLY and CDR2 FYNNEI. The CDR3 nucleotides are TGTGCCAGCAGCGCCCGTCGGGAAAAACTGTTTTTT. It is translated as CASSARREKLFF.

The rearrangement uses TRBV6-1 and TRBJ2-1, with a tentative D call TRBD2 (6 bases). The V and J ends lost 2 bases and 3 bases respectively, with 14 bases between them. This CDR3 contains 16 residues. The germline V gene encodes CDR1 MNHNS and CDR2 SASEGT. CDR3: CASSEHGGAGYNEQFF. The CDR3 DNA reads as TGTGCCAGCAGTGAACACGGGGGTGCGGGCTACAATGAGCAGTTCTTC.

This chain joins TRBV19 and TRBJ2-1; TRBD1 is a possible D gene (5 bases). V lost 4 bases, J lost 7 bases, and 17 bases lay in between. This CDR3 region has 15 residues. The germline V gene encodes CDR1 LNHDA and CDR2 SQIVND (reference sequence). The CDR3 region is CASSRGLRVWNEQFF. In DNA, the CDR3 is TGTGCCAGTAGTAGAGGCCTCAGGGTGTGGAATGAGCAGTTCTTC.

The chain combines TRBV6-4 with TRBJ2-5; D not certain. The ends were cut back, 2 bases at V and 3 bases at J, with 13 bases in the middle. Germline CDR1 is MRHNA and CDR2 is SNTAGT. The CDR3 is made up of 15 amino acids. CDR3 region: CASSDPYSREETQYF. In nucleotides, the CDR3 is TGTGCCAGCAGTGACCCCTATTCACGGGAAGAGACCCAGTACTTC.

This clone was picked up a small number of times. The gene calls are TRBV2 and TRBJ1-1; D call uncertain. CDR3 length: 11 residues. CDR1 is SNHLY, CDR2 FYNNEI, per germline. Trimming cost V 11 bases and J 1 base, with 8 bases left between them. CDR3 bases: TGTGCCTACTGGAGGAACACTGAAGCTTTCTTT. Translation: CAYWRNTEAFF.

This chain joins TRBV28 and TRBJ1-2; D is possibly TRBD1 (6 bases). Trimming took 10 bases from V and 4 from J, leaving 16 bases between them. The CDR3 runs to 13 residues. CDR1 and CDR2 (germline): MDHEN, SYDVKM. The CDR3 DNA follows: TGTGCCACCCACTGGGGGGCTAGCTATGGCTACACCTTC. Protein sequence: CATHWGASYGYTF.

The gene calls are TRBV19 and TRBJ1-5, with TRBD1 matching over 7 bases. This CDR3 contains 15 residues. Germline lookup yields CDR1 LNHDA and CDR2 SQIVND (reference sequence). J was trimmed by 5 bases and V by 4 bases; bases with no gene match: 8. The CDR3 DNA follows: TGTGCCAGTAGTAAGGTAAACAGGGGCGATCAGCCCCAGCATTTT. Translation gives CASSKVNRGDQPQHF.